Below are 29 T cell receptor beta chains sequenced from a single sample in a study of T cells in Graves' hyperthyroidism and ophthalmopathy. RNA transcripts served as the template for amplifying TCR beta CDR3 regions. First-round RT-PCR with HTBI primers amplified the TCR CDR3 region. MiXCR was run by TCRdb on the multiplex PCR reads, yielding one entry per CDR3 protein. The sample holds some 740,000 distinct CDR3 sequences, 11% to 15% seen once. The sequenced sample was blood. These receptors originate from a woman between 18 and 30 years old with Graves' hyperthyroidism.

This clonotype was observed at least ten times. The chain uses TRBV20-1 and TRBJ2-1, with D uncertain. Trimming stripped 3 bases from V and 9 bases from J, with 6 bases between. This CDR3 comprises 10 residues. The germline gives CDR1 DFQATT, CDR2 SNEGSKA (reference sequence). This CDR3 is CSASLIEQFF. The CDR3 DNA follows: TGCAGTGCTAGTTTAATTGAGCAGTTCTTC.

The gene calls are TRBV14 and TRBJ1-1; weak D call: TRBD1 (5 bases). Trimming pared 8 bases from V and 0 bases from J, leaving 10 bases between. The germline V gene has CDR1 SGHDN and CDR2 FVKESK. CDR3 length: 13 residues. Here the CDR3 DNA reads TGTGCCAGCGGCTGGGGGATGAACACTGAAGCTTTCTTT. It yields the protein CASGWGMNTEAFF. The full variable domain, in which reference TRBV14 and TRBJ1-1 provide the parts outside the CDR3, is EAGVTQFPSHSVIEKGQTVTLRCDPISGHDNLYWYRRVMGKEIKFLLHFVKESKQDESGMPNNRFLAERTGGTYSTLKVQPAELEDSGVYFCASGWGMNTEAFFGQGTRLTVV.

This clonotype has a count of ten or more. The CDR3 sequence: CASSLGDSPYEQYF. The DNA of the CDR3 is TGTGCCAGCAGTCTGGGCGACTCTCCCTACGAGCAGTACTTC. The chain couples TRBV13 to TRBJ2-7; D gene uncertain. In germline, CDR1 is PRHDT, CDR2 FYEKMQ (reference sequence). V gave up 6 bases and J gave up 2 bases, with 14 bases separating them. This CDR3 is 14 amino acids long.

The chain employs TRBV20-1 and TRBJ1-3; 7 positions match TRBD1. This CDR3 contains 16 residues. The junction had 12 bases not matched to a gene; V was cut back by 3 bases and J by 4 bases. Looked up from germline, CDR1 is DFQATT and CDR2 is SNEGSKA (reference sequence). The CDR3 DNA is TGCAGTGCTAGGGCACCGGGACAGCTTTTCGGAAACACCATATATTTT. Amino acid sequence: CSARAPGQLFGNTIYF.

This clonotype was detected a few times. The chain joins TRBV14 to TRBJ2-4, with 7 bases that match TRBD2. CDR1 and CDR2 (germline): SGHDN, FVKESK. The CDR3 covers 18 residues. Trimming removed 0 bases from V and 1 base from J; junction bases left unmatched: 9. The CDR3 DNA reads TGTGCCAGCAGCCAAGATCTGGGGGGAGGGCCTGCCAAAAACATTCAGTACTTC. Translation: CASSQDLGGGPAKNIQYF.

This clonotype was detected only a few times. The V and J genes are TRBV4-3 and TRBJ2-1, with TRBD1 matching over 10 bases. V was pared by 0 bases and J by 3 bases, with 17 bases of the junction left unmatched. The CDR3 totals 21 residues. Per the germline V gene, CDR1 is LGHNA and CDR2 is YSLEER. CDR3 sequence reads: CASSQEGDRGLLFAFYNEQFF. The DNA for the CDR3 is TGCGCCAGCAGCCAAGAGGGGGACAGGGGCCTTCTGTTTGCATTCTACAATGAGCAGTTCTTC.

This clonotype was recorded many times. The chain employs TRBV27 and TRBJ2-5; 10 positions match TRBD2. The CDR3 has 15 amino acids. V lost 3 bases to trimming and J lost 5 bases; unmatched junction nucleotides: 6. Germline V lookup: CDR1 MNHEY, CDR2 SMNVEV (reference sequence). DNA for the CDR3: TGTGCCAGCAGTTTCGTTTCTAGCGGGGGTGAGACCCAGTACTTC. Residues: CASSFVSSGGETQYF.

The chain recombines TRBV7-9 with TRBJ1-1, with 8 bases aligning to TRBD1. V was pared by 5 bases and J by 4 bases, with 9 bases of the junction left unmatched. The CDR3 is made up of 15 amino acids. Germline assignment: CDR1 SEHNR and CDR2 FQNEAQ (reference sequence). CDR3 sequence (DNA): TGTGCCAGCAGCCAGACCAGGGGGCGAAGCACTGAAGCTTTCTTT. This encodes CASSQTRGRSTEAFF. Looking up the rest from reference TRBV7-9 and TRBJ1-1 gives the full variable domain: DTGVSQNPRHKITKRGQNVTFRCDPISEHNRLYWYRQTLGQGPEFLTYFQNEAQLEKSRLLSDRFSAERPKGSFSTLEIQRTEQGDSAMYLCASSQTRGRSTEAFFGQGTRLTVV.

This clonotype was seen repeatedly, ten times or more. J is TRBJ1-5 and V is TRBV18, with a possible D match to TRBD1 (5 bases). Trimming removed 3 bases at V and 4 bases at J, with 10 bases between. Germline V gene lookup returns CDR1 KGHSH and CDR2 LQKENI. The CDR3 runs 14 residues. The CDR3 bases are TGTGCCAGCTCACCCTTGAAGGGGAATCAGCCCCAGCATTTT. It is translated as CASSPLKGNQPQHF.

The table lists this clonotype with a few counts. The chain combines TRBV29-1 with TRBJ2-1; D might be TRBD2 (6 bases). The CDR3 sequence is 13 residues long. V was clipped by 5 bases and J by 4 bases, with 12 bases between them. Germline CDR1 SQVTM, CDR2 ANQGSEA. The chain's CDR3 is CSVPRDSYNEQFF. The CDR3 region has the DNA TGCAGCGTTCCCCGGGACTCATACAATGAGCAGTTCTTC.

This clonotype was recorded many times. The CDR3 nucleotides are TGTGCCAGCAGTTCTTGGCGGGAGGGCCGGGGGGGTGAGCAGTACTTC. Encoded protein: CASSSWREGRGGEQYF. V is TRBV6-1 and J is TRBJ2-7; 9 bases fit TRBD2. Germline loops: CDR1 MNHNS, CDR2 SASEGT. V was clipped by 5 bases and J by 7 bases; unmatched bases: 15. The CDR3 has 16 residues.

The chain carries TRBV6-1 and TRBJ2-7; TRBD2 might be the D (6 bases). CDR1 is MNHNS and CDR2 is SASEGT in the germline V gene. Trimming cost V 6 bases and J 4 bases, with 13 bases left between them. The CDR3 has 13 amino acids. CDR3 residues: CASRSETRYEQYF. The CDR3 bases are TGTGCCAGCAGGTCCGAGACTAGGTACGAGCAGTACTTC.

This clonotype was seen only a few times. The rearrangement uses TRBV5-1 and TRBJ1-1; a weak D match, TRBD1 (6 bases). The CDR3 consists of 15 residues. Trimming pared 2 bases from V and 1 base from J, leaving 12 bases between. The germline V gene has CDR1 SGHRS and CDR2 YFSETQ. The CDR3 reads CASSFFGGGNTEAFF. The DNA of the CDR3 is TGCGCCAGCAGCTTCTTCGGGGGCGGGAACACTGAAGCTTTCTTT. Drawing the rest from reference TRBV5-1 and TRBJ1-1, the complete variable domain is KAGVTQTPRYLIKTRGQQVTLSCSPISGHRSVSWYQQTPGQGLQFLFEYFSETQRNKGNFPGRFSGRQFSNSRSEMNVSTLELGDSALYLCASSFFGGGNTEAFFGQGTRLTVV.

The rearrangement links TRBV20-1 to TRBJ1-1, with D hard to call. The CDR3 is made up of 11 amino acids. V was cut by 1 base and J by 7 bases, with 7 bases left in between. CDR1 and CDR2 from the germline V gene are DFQATT and SNEGSKA (reference sequence). The CDR3 DNA is TGCAGTGCTAGAGGAGCAGGTGAAGCTTTCTTT. Its protein is CSARGAGEAFF.

This clonotype has just a few counts. The genes are TRBV11-2 and TRBJ2-7; 10 nucleotides match TRBD2. The CDR3 totals 21 residues. Germline V lookup: CDR1 SGHAT, CDR2 FQNNGV. V trimming: 8 bases; J trimming: 3 bases; junction bases outside the gene matches: 28. The CDR3: CASSPGSPFLLAGTYDYEQYF. The CDR3 region has the DNA TGTGCCAGCTCACCGGGGAGTCCCTTTTTACTAGCGGGAACTTATGACTACGAGCAGTACTTC.

A note on this clonotype: One base away lies a much larger clone, so this may be a sequencing read error. The J gene is TRBJ1-3, the V gene TRBV30; D is uncertain. There are 11 residues in the CDR3. CDR1 is GTSNPN and CDR2 is SVGIG in the germline V gene (reference sequence). V was trimmed by 1 base and J by 2 bases, leaving 0 bases between them. The CDR3 bases are TGTGCCTGGAGTGCTGGAAACACCATATATTTT. Translation: CAWSAGNTIYF.

This clonotype came up many times. The rearrangement joins TRBV29-1 to TRBJ2-3, with 8 bases fitting TRBD2. The CDR3 has 15 amino acids. V shed 0 bases and J 4 bases; nucleotides not matched to a gene: 6. Germline lookup yields CDR1 SQVTM and CDR2 ANQGSEA. The chain's CDR3 is CSVEDSGAQADTQYF. The CDR3 DNA sequence: TGCAGCGTTGAAGATAGCGGGGCGCAGGCAGATACGCAGTATTTT.

This clonotype has a handful of counts. The chain employs TRBV4-3 and TRBJ2-3; D is undetermined. The V end lost 3 bases, the J end lost 6 bases, and 13 bases lay between the germline ends. This CDR3 comprises 14 residues. Germline loops: CDR1 LGHNA, CDR2 YSLEER. Here the CDR3 reads CASSHDVTSDTQYF. DNA for the CDR3: TGCGCCAGCAGCCACGATGTGACTTCGGATACGCAGTATTTT.

The chain links TRBV7-9 to TRBJ2-7; D not certain. Germline lookup yields CDR1 SEHNR and CDR2 FQNEAQ (reference sequence). V gave up 5 bases and J gave up 0 bases, with 14 bases separating them. CDR3 length: 15 amino acids. The CDR3 nucleotides are TGTGCCAGCAGCGCCGGCTACCAGGACTCCTACGAGCAGTACTTC. This sequence encodes CASSAGYQDSYEQYF.

This clonotype was observed at least ten times. This sequence joins TRBV13 and TRBJ2-3; possible D gene TRBD2, 5 bases. Trimming took 3 bases from V and 0 from J, leaving 10 bases between them. The CDR3 is made up of 15 amino acids. Germline assignment: CDR1 PRHDT and CDR2 FYEKMQ (reference sequence). CDR3 nucleotide sequence: TGTGCCAGCAGCTTGTTCGGACTCAGCACAGATACGCAGTATTTT. This codes for CASSLFGLSTDTQYF.

About this clonotype: Just one base apart from a much larger clone, this may be a read error. The chain has TRBV25-1 and TRBJ2-1, with D perhaps matching TRBD2 (7 bases). Germline CDR1 is MGHDK and CDR2 is SYGVNS. The CDR3 is 17 amino acids. CDR3 amino acids: CASGESLRGASGNEQFF. The CDR3, as DNA: TGTGCCAGCGGTGAATCCCTACGGGGGGCTAGCGGCAATGAGCAGTTCTTC.

This chain joins TRBV6-2 or TRBV6-3 and TRBJ1-4; 10 nucleotides align to TRBD1. Germline loops: CDR1 MNHEY, CDR2 SVGEGT. The V segment lost 6 bases and the J segment 11 bases; nucleotides outside the gene matches: 21. The CDR3 loop spans 18 amino acids. The chain's CDR3 is CASSPWTGGSLEWGKLFF. DNA for the CDR3: TGTGCCAGCAGCCCCTGGACAGGGGGATCTTTAGAATGGGGGAAACTGTTTTTT.

The V call is TRBV6-2 or TRBV6-3, the J call TRBJ2-7; no definite D call. Trimming shortened V by 1 base and J by 0 bases, and 7 bases separated the two germline ends. This CDR3 has 14 residues. CDR1 and CDR2 (germline): MNHEY, SVGEGT. CDR3 amino acids: CASSYFGLSYEQYF. The CDR3 bases are TGTGCCAGCAGTTACTTCGGGCTCTCCTACGAGCAGTACTTC.

The chain combines TRBV4-1 with TRBJ2-1, with D unclear. The ends were cut back, 3 bases at V and 8 bases at J, with 11 bases in the middle. The CDR3 runs 13 residues. Germline V gene lookup returns CDR1 MGHRA and CDR2 YSYEKL. CDR3 region: CASSQDGGDEQFF. The CDR3 nucleotides read TGCGCCAGCAGCCAGGATGGTGGGGATGAGCAGTTCTTC.

This clonotype occurred many times. This sequence joins TRBV11-2 and TRBJ1-5; D is perhaps TRBD1 (6 bases). Germline V gives CDR1 SGHAT, CDR2 FQNNGV. V lost 4 bases to trimming and J lost 9 bases, with 16 bases between them. The CDR3 is 14 amino acids. Here the CDR3 reads CASSSYSGVGPQHF. The CDR3 DNA sequence: TGTGCCAGCAGCTCGTACTCAGGGGTAGGGCCCCAGCATTTT.

This chain links TRBV4-3 with TRBJ2-5; D is undetermined. The CDR3 runs 15 residues. Germline V lookup: CDR1 LGHNA, CDR2 YSLEER. V lost 0 bases and J lost 5, with 13 bases in between. CDR3: CASSQDRFSPETQYF. The CDR3 DNA reads as TGCGCCAGCAGCCAAGATAGGTTCTCTCCGGAGACCCAGTACTTC.

This clonotype showed up just a few times. The chain joins TRBV7-9 to TRBJ1-3; D gene uncertain. Germline CDR1 SEHNR, CDR2 FQNEAQ (reference sequence). CDR3 length: 13 residues. V lost 5 bases and J lost 4, with 9 bases in between. The CDR3 region has the DNA TGTGCCAGCAGCCGCTCTGAGGGAAACACCATATATTTT. It encodes CASSRSEGNTIYF.

This clonotype was found many times. This rearrangement joins TRBV7-9 to TRBJ2-1, with D tentatively TRBD2 (6 bases). The ends were cut back, 5 bases at V and 4 bases at J, with 18 bases in the middle. This CDR3 region has 16 residues. CDR1 SEHNR and CDR2 FQNEAQ come from the germline V gene (reference sequence). The CDR3 protein is CASSPSRGGDYNEQFF. In DNA, the CDR3 is TGTGCCAGCAGCCCCAGTCGGGGCGGGGATTACAATGAGCAGTTCTTC.

This clonotype was detected only a few times. The J gene is TRBJ2-7, the V gene TRBV5-1; 12 bases are shared with TRBD1. This CDR3 spans 15 amino acids. Per the germline V gene, CDR1 is SGHRS and CDR2 is YFSETQ. The ends lost 4 bases at V and 5 bases at J; junction bases unmatched: 7. The CDR3: CASSPGTGGQDEQYF. Here the CDR3 DNA reads TGCGCCAGCAGCCCGGGGACAGGGGGCCAGGACGAGCAGTACTTC.